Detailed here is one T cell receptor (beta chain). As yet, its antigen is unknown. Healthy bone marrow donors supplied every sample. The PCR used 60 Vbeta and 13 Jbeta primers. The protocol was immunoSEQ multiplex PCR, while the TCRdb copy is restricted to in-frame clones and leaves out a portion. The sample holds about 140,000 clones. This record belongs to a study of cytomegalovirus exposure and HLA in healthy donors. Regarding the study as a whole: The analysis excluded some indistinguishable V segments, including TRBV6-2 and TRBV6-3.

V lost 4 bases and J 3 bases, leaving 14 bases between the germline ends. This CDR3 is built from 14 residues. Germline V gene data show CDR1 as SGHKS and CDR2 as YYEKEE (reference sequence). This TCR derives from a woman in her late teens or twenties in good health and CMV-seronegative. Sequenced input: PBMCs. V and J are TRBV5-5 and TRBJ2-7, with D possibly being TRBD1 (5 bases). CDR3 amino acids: CASSRLTQGYEQYF. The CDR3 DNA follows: TGTGCCAGCAGCCGCCTAACCCAGGGCTACGAGCAGTACTTC. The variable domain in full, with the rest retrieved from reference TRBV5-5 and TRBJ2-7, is DAGVTQSPTHLIKTRGQQVTLRCSPISGHKSVSWYQQVLGQGPQFIFQYYEKEERGRGNFPDRFSARQFPNYSSELNVNALLLGDSALYLCASSRLTQGYEQYFGPGTRLTVT.